This is a list of T cell receptor beta chains from one sample in a study of T cell changes during pregnancy in multiple sclerosis. The method was immunoSEQ multiplex PCR; TCRdb's version includes in-frame clones alone and lacks a portion of them. The table includes 60,000 or so clones, about 90% detected once. Sequences were derived from CD4+ T cells from peripheral blood mononuclear cells, sampled after pregnancy. Receptors originate from a female donor in good health, enrolled as a control in a pregnancy study. The CDR3 runs from the conserved cysteine through the conserved F or W. D genes are given only for firm matches. Some rows mark clone size as missing; the rest say once, few, many or name a class of expanded clone.

J	D	V	size	CDR3	DNA
TRBJ1-1	NA	TRBV7-2	NA	CASSQNTRALGTEAFF	TGTGCCAGCAGCCAAAACACGAGGGCCTTAGGCACTGAAGCTTTCTTT
TRBJ2-3	TRBD1	TRBV25-1	NA	CASRIGTDYTDTQYF	TGTGCCAGCAGGATCGGGACAGACTACACAGATACGCAGTATTTT
TRBJ1-6	TRBD1	TRBV27	NA	CASSLSTGVDSPLHF	TGTGCCAGCAGTTTATCCACAGGGGTGGATTCACCCCTCCACTTT
TRBJ1-2	TRBD1	TRBV6-1	NA	CASSEDRGRYGYTF	TGTGCCAGCAGTGAGGACAGGGGACGGTATGGCTACACCTTC
TRBJ1-3	NA	TRBV4-3	NA	CASSQDHRLPGNTIYF	TGCGCCAGCAGCCAAGATCACAGGCTCCCTGGAAACACCATATATTTT
TRBJ1-5	NA	TRBV5-4	NA	CASSLEAGKQHF	TGTGCCAGCAGCTTGGAGGCAGGTAAACAGCATTTT
TRBJ2-2	TRBD1	TRBV7-2	NA	CASSLRDRGLSGELFF	TGTGCCAGCAGCCTCCGGGACAGGGGGCTTAGCGGGGAGCTGTTTTTT
TRBJ1-2	NA	TRBV9	NA	CASSGFPGAANYGYTF	TGTGCCAGCAGCGGGTTCCCTGGGGCAGCTAACTATGGCTACACCTTC
TRBJ2-7	TRBD2	TRBV4-2	NA	CASSLLRGARTDEQYF	TGTGCCAGCAGCCTTCTGCGGGGGGCTAGGACGGACGAGCAGTACTTC
TRBJ1-3	TRBD1	TRBV19	NA	CASSTNRDRGNTIYF	TGTGCCAGTAGTACTAACCGGGACAGAGGAAACACCATATATTTT
TRBJ2-7	TRBD1	TRBV7-8	once	CASSLDRGPYEQYF	TGTGCCAGCAGCCTGGACAGGGGGCCGTACGAGCAGTACTTC
TRBJ2-3	NA	TRBV9	once	CASSVVGGSTDTQYF	TGTGCCAGCAGCGTAGTGGGGGGAAGCACAGATACGCAGTATTTT
TRBJ1-1	NA	TRBV6-4	NA	CASVGAVTMGAFF	TGTGCCAGCGTGGGGGCGGTTACGATGGGGGCTTTCTTT
TRBJ1-1	TRBD1	TRBV11-2	NA	CASSLGTGNTEAFF	TGTGCCAGCAGCTTGGGGACAGGGAACACTGAAGCTTTCTTT
TRBJ1-2	TRBD1	TRBV18	NA	CASSERGPGQGARGYTF	TGTGCCAGCTCGGAACGGGGCCCGGGACAGGGGGCGCGTGGCTACACCTTC
TRBJ2-2	TRBD2	TRBV9	NA	CASSVGPGGPTGELFF	TGTGCCAGCAGCGTAGGGCCGGGGGGGCCCACCGGGGAGCTGTTTTTT
TRBJ1-1	NA	TRBV5-4	NA	CASSLVGKTGEAFF	TGTGCCAGCAGCTTGGTGGGTAAGACAGGTGAAGCTTTCTTT
TRBJ2-7	NA	TRBV5-4	NA	CASSTWTASYEQYF	TGTGCCAGCAGCACATGGACAGCTTCCTACGAGCAGTACTTC
TRBJ2-5	TRBD2	TRBV5-4	NA	CASSLGSSGVQETQYF	TGTGCCAGCAGCTTGGGTAGTAGCGGGGTCCAAGAGACCCAGTACTTC
TRBJ2-3	TRBD1	TRBV13	NA	CASTKGAVTDTQYF	TGTGCCAGCACCAAGGGGGCGGTGACAGATACGCAGTATTTT
TRBJ1-2	TRBD1	TRBV7-3	NA	CASSLDPGQKYGYTF	TGTGCCAGCAGCCTAGATCCGGGACAGAAATATGGCTACACCTTC
TRBJ1-5	NA	TRBV29-1	NA	CSARETEGQPQHF	TGCAGCGCCCGGGAAACAGAGGGACAGCCCCAGCATTTT
TRBJ1-2	NA	TRBV27	NA	CASRTSSDSFRSYGYTF	TGTGCCAGCAGAACCTCATCCGACAGTTTCAGGAGCTATGGCTACACCTTC
TRBJ2-3	TRBD2	TRBV30	once	CAWSRGASGSTDTQYF	TGTGCCTGGTCCCGCGGGGCTAGCGGTAGCACAGATACGCAGTATTTT
TRBJ2-7	NA	TRBV4-1	NA	CASSQLGAIGEQYF	TGCGCCAGCAGCCAATTGGGGGCGATAGGGGAGCAGTACTTC
TRBJ2-6	TRBD2	TRBV9	NA	CASSVREGPGVSSGANVLTF	TGTGCCAGCAGCGTAAGGGAGGGGCCCGGGGTAAGCTCTGGGGCCAACGTCCTGACTTTC
TRBJ1-2	TRBD1	TRBV5-1	NA	CASSPGQEGHGYTF	TGCGCCAGCAGCCCCGGACAGGAAGGACATGGCTACACCTTC
TRBJ2-1	TRBD2	TRBV5-1	NA	CASSLKSGGAVDEQFF	TGCGCCAGCAGCTTGAAGAGCGGGGGGGCCGTTGATGAGCAGTTCTTC
TRBJ1-2	TRBD1	TRBV28	NA	CASIHRGRVYGYTF	TGTGCCAGCATTCACAGGGGGCGGGTATATGGCTACACCTTC
TRBJ2-5	TRBD2	TRBV7-9	NA	CASSPRTSGETQYF	TGTGCCAGCAGCCCACGGACTAGCGGAGAGACCCAGTACTTC
TRBJ1-1	TRBD1	TRBV4-1	NA	CASSLLDRGNTEAFF	TGCGCCAGCAGCCTTCTGGACAGGGGAAACACTGAAGCTTTCTTT
TRBJ2-5	NA	TRBV11-2	NA	CASSLGGWGEETQYF	TGTGCCAGCAGCTTAGGAGGTTGGGGGGAAGAGACCCAGTACTTC
TRBJ1-1	NA	TRBV7-2	NA	CASSSWGGGVNTEAFF	TGTGCCAGCAGCTCCTGGGGAGGAGGAGTGAACACTGAAGCTTTCTTT
TRBJ2-2	TRBD2	TRBV7-8	NA	CASSLFGRGGTGELFF	TGTGCCAGCAGCTTATTCGGGCGGGGAGGGACCGGGGAGCTGTTTTTT
TRBJ1-2	NA	TRBV13	NA	CASSLRAEYGYTF	TGTGCCAGCAGCCTCAGGGCGGAGTATGGCTACACCTTC